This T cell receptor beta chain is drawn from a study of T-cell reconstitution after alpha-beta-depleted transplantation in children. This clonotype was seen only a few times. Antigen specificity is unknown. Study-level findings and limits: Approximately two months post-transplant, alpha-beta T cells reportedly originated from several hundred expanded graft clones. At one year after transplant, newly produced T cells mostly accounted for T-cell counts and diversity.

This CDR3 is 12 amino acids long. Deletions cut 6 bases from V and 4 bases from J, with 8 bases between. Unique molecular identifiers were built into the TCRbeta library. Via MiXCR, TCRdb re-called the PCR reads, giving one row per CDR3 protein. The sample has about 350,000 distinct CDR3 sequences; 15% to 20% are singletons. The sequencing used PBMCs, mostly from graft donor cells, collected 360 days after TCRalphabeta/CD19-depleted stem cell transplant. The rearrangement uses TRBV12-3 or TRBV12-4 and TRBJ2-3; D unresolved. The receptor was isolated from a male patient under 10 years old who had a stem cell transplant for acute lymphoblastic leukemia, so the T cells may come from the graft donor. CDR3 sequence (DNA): TGTGCCAGCAGATTACAAGCAGATACGCAGTATTTT. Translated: CASRLQADTQYF.